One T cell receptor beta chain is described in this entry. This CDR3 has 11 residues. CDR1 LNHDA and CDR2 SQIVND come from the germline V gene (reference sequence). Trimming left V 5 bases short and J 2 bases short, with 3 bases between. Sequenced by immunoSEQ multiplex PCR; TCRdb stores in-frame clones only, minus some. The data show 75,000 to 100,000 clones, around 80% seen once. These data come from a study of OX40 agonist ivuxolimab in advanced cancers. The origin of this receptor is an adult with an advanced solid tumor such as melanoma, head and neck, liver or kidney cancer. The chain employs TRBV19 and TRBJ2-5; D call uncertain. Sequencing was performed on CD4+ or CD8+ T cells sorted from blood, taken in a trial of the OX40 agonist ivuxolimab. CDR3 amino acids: CASSSQETQYF. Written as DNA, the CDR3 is TGTGCCAGTAGTTCGCAAGAGACCCAGTACTTC.